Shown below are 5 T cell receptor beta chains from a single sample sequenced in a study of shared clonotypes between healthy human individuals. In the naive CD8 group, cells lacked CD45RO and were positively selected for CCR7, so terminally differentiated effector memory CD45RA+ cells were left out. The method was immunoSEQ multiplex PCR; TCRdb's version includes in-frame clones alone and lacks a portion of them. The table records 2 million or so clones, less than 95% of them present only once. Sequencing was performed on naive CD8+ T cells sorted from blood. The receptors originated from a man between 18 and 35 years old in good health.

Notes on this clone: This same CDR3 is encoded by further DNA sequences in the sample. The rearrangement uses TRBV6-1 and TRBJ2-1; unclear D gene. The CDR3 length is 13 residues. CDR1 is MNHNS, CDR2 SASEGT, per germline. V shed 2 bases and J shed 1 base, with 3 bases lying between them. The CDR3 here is CASSELSYNEQFF. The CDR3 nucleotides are TGTGCCAGCAGTGAATTGTCCTACAATGAGCAGTTCTTC.

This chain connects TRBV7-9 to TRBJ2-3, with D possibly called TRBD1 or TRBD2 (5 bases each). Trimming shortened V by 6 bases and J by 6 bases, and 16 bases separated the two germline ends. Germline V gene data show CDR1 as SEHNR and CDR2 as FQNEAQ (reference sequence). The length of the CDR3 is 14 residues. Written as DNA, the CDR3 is TGTGCCAGCAGGGGGACCGGTGAAAGCGATACGCAGTATTTT. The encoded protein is CASRGTGESDTQYF.

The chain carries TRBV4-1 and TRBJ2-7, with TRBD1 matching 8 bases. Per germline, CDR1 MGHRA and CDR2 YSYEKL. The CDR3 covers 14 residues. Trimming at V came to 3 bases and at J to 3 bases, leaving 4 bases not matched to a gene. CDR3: CASSHTGTGYEQYF. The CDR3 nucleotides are TGCGCCAGCAGCCACACCGGGACAGGCTACGAGCAGTACTTC.

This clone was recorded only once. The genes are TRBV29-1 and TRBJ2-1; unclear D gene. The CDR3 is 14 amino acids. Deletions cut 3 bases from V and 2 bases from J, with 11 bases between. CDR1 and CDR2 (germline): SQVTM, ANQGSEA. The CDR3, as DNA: TGCAGCGTTGATGCGCAACACACCTACAATGAGCAGTTCTTC. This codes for CSVDAQHTYNEQFF.

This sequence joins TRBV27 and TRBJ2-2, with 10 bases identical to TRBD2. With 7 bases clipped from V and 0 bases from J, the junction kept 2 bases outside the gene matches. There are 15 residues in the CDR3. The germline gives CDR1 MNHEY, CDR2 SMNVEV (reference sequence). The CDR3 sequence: CASTSGGPNTGELFF. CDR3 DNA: TGTGCCAGCACTAGCGGGGGACCGAACACCGGGGAGCTGTTTTTT.